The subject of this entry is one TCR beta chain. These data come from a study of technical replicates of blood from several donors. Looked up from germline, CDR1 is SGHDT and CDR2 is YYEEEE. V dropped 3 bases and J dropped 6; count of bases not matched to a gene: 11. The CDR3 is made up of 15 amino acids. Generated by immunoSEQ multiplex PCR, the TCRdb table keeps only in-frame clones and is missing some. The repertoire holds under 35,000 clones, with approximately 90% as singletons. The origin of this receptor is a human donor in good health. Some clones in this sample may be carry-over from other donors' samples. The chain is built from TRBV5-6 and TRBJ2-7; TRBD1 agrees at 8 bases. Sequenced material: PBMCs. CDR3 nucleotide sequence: TGTGCCAGCAGCTGGAGGGCCAGGGGGCCCCGCGAGCAGTACTTC. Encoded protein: CASSWRARGPREQYF.